These T cell receptor beta chains were read from a single sample in a study of T cells in Graves' hyperthyroidism and ophthalmopathy. MiXCR, run by TCRdb on the multiplex PCR reads, gives a single entry per CDR3 protein. The sample lists hundreds of thousands of distinct CDR3 sequences, roughly a sixth occurring once. The sequenced sample consisted of blood. All receptors derive from a woman aged 40 to 49 with Graves' ophthalmopathy. The CDR3 runs from the conserved cysteine through the conserved F or W. The D gene is left open where the match is weak. Clone size is stated in some rows and not others, as once, few, many or a class when expanded.

>TRBJ1-2|TRBV27|many|TRBD1
TGTGCCAGCGGACAGGGAGCCCACTATGGCTACACCTTC
CASGQGAHYGYTF
>TRBJ2-2|TRBV5-1|few|TRBD1
TGCGCCAGCAGCTTGGGACTGGGACAGGTGGCCGGGGAGCTGTTTTTT
CASSLGLGQVAGELFF
>TRBJ2-7|TRBV10-3|few|TRBD2
TGTGCCATCAGCCTAGCGGGGGAAAACTACGAGCAGTACTTC
CAISLAGENYEQYF
>TRBJ2-7|TRBV28|many|TRBD2
TGTGCCAGCAGCGCTCCGGGACTAGCGCGCTACGAGCAGTACTTC
CASSAPGLARYEQYF
>TRBJ2-3|TRBV18|many|TRBD1
TGTGCCAGCTCAACGGGACAGACAGATACGCAGTATTTT
CASSTGQTDTQYF
>TRBJ2-7|TRBV7-2|NA|TRBD1
TGTGCCAGCAGCAGGACAGGGGATCGCGAGCAGTACTTC
CASSRTGDREQYF
>TRBJ1-5|TRBV28|many|TRBD1
TGTGCCAGCAGTCCATCGACAGGGCCCCATCAGCCCCAGCATTTT
CASSPSTGPHQPQHF
>TRBJ2-3|TRBV20-1|many|TRBD2
TGCAGTGCTGCTACCCGGACTAGCGGGAGCACAGATACGCAGTATTTT
CSAATRTSGSTDTQYF
>TRBJ1-1|TRBV15|NA|NA
TGTGCCACCAGCAGCCGGATTGCCCCGGGTGTAGCTGAAGCTCTCTTT
CATSSRIAPGVAEALF
>TRBJ1-2|TRBV5-1|few|TRBD1
TGCGCCAGCAGCCCCACAGGGGAATCTAACTATGGCTACACCTTC
CASSPTGESNYGYTF
>TRBJ2-7|TRBV28|many|TRBD2
TGTGCCAGCACGGCGGGAGAGGCCGAGCAGTACTTC
CASTAGEAEQYF
>TRBJ1-5|TRBV6-2/TRBV6-3|many|TRBD1
TGTGCCAGCAGTTACCAGGACAGGGGGCTAAGTCAGCCCCAGCATTTT
CASSYQDRGLSQPQHF
>TRBJ1-6|TRBV5-1|many|NA
TGCGCCAGCAGCTTGTCCCGCCAGGGTGAAAATTCACCCCTCCACTTT
CASSLSRQGENSPLHF
>TRBJ2-3|TRBV6-1|many|NA
TGTGCCAGGAAAGATACGCAGTATTTT
CARKDTQYF
>TRBJ1-1|TRBV20-1|many|TRBD1
TGCAGTGCTACTAGCGCCGGGACAGGGGAAACTGTATTGCGAAGGTACACTGAAGCTTTCTTT
CSATSAGTGETVLRRYTEAFF
>TRBJ1-2|TRBV11-2|many|NA
TGTGCCAGCAGCCAGGCGGGTTGGAACTATGGCTACACCTTC
CASSQAGWNYGYTF
>TRBJ1-6|TRBV20-1|NA|TRBD1
TGCAGTGCTAGTGCTTTGGGACAGGATAATTCACCCCTCCACTTT
CSASALGQDNSPLHF